The 20 T cell receptor beta chains presented below share a single source sample, sequenced in a study of CD4 T cells in relation to SARS-CoV-2 and coronaviruses. The table came from immunoSEQ multiplex PCR; TCRdb's copy has only in-frame clones and leaves some out. Of around 65,000 clones in the sample, 75% to 90% were seen once. CD4+ T cells from unexposed donors were obtained before the COVID-19 pandemic (2011-2018). Source material: memory CD4+ T cells from PBMCs. The source is a human donor in good health.

This clone is a singleton in its sample. The chain has TRBV6-5 and TRBJ2-1; no firm D call. Germline CDR1 reads MNHEY; CDR2 reads SVGAGI. The CDR3 sequence is 13 residues long. V gave up 6 bases and J gave up 7 bases, with 13 bases separating them. CDR3 nucleotide sequence: TGTGCCAGCAGGTCACTCCGGTTGAATGAGCAGTTCTTC. The encoded protein is CASRSLRLNEQFF.

This clone appeared once. This chain connects TRBV6-1 to TRBJ1-5, with 7 bases identical to TRBD1. This CDR3 is built from 15 residues. In germline, CDR1 is MNHNS, CDR2 SASEGT. V lost 2 bases to trimming and J lost 7 bases; unmatched junction nucleotides: 8. As DNA, the CDR3 is TGTGCCAGCAGTGAATCGTACAGGGGCGCGCAGCCCCAGCATTTT. It yields the protein CASSESYRGAQPQHF.

The V gene is TRBV6-4, the J gene TRBJ1-1; D not certain. CDR1 and CDR2 from the germline V gene are MRHNA and SNTAGT. The CDR3 sequence is 13 residues long. The ends were cut back, 4 bases at V and 1 base at J, with 7 bases in the middle. CDR3 residues: CASSVTRNTEAFF. For the CDR3, the DNA is TGTGCCAGCAGTGTCACAAGGAACACTGAAGCTTTCTTT.

The genes are TRBV11-2 and TRBJ2-3, with TRBD2 matching over 7 bases. The CDR3 extends over 13 amino acids. Germline V lookup: CDR1 SGHAT, CDR2 FQNNGV. V gave up 3 bases and J gave up 4 bases; unmatched junction bases: 1. The CDR3 region has the DNA TGTGCCAGCAGCTTTGGGGGGGCAGATACGCAGTATTTT. It is translated as CASSFGGADTQYF.

A single count supports this clone. The rearrangement links TRBV28 to TRBJ2-3; 12 bases match TRBD2. The germline V gene has CDR1 MDHEN and CDR2 SYDVKM. Unmatched junction bases numbered 5, after V lost 6 bases and J lost 1 base. The CDR3 extends over 16 amino acids. This CDR3 is CASSGLAGLGTDTQYF. The DNA for the CDR3 is TGTGCCAGCAGCGGACTAGCGGGGCTAGGCACAGATACGCAGTATTTT.

This clone was observed a few times. The DNA of the CDR3 is TGTGCCAGCAGTCTTCCCCAGGGTAGCAACACCGGGGAGCTGTTTTTT. Translating it yields CASSLPQGSNTGELFF. V and J are TRBV6-2 or TRBV6-3 and TRBJ2-2; tentatively, D is TRBD1 (5 bases). Germline V gene lookup returns CDR1 MNHEY and CDR2 SVGEGT. With 5 bases removed from V and 2 bases from J, the gap between germline ends came to 15 bases. The CDR3 totals 16 residues.

This clone showed up just once. J is TRBJ1-1 and V is TRBV5-4; a weak D match, TRBD1 (5 bases). The V end was cut by 0 bases, the J end by 1 base, with 13 bases between. CDR3 length: 16 residues. CDR1 and CDR2 from the germline V gene are SGHNT and YYREEE (reference sequence). The chain's CDR3 is CASSLGAGLTNTEAFF. DNA of the CDR3: TGTGCCAGCAGCTTGGGGGCAGGGCTTACGAACACTGAAGCTTTCTTT.

The chain is built from TRBV11-2 and TRBJ1-2; D uncertain. Germline V gene lookup returns CDR1 SGHAT and CDR2 FQNNGV. This CDR3 is 13 amino acids long. V lost 0 bases to trimming and J lost 7 bases, with 9 bases between them. CDR3 coding DNA: TGTGCCAGCAGCTTAGATGTCGGAGGTGGCTACACCTTC. The encoded protein is CASSLDVGGGYTF.

The chain's CDR3 is CASSFGGTGSARRYF. CDR3 sequence (DNA): TGCGCCAGCAGCTTTGGGGGCACCGGGTCCGCGAGGAGGTACTTC. This chain links TRBV5-1 with TRBJ2-7; TRBD1 might be the D (6 bases). Per the germline V gene, CDR1 is SGHRS and CDR2 is YFSETQ. Trimming pared 2 bases from V and 12 bases from J, leaving 24 bases between. The length of the CDR3 is 15 residues.

V is TRBV5-1 and J is TRBJ2-6; D is undetermined. V was pared by 4 bases and J by 4 bases, with 12 bases between. This CDR3 has 15 amino acids. Looked up from germline, CDR1 is SGHRS and CDR2 is YFSETQ. CDR3 nucleotide sequence: TGCGCCAGCAGCCCCCGCCAGCCCGGGGCCAACGTCCTGACTTTC. Translated, it gives CASSPRQPGANVLTF. The entire variable domain, with the rest obtained from reference TRBV5-1 and TRBJ2-6, is as follows: KAGVTQTPRYLIKTRGQQVTLSCSPISGHRSVSWYQQTPGQGLQFLFEYFSETQRNKGNFPGRFSGRQFSNSRSEMNVSTLELGDSALYLCASSPRQPGANVLTFGAGSRLTVL.

This chain uses TRBV6-5 with TRBJ1-1; no firm D call. Germline CDR1 is MNHEY and CDR2 is SVGAGI. V was cut by 0 bases and J by 8 bases, with 13 bases left in between. This CDR3 has 14 residues. In DNA, the CDR3 is TGTGCCAGCAGTTACTCGAGCGCCGGGAACGAAGCTTTCTTT. Translation gives CASSYSSAGNEAFF.

This clone was observed a single time. The J gene is TRBJ2-6, the V gene TRBV7-9, with D perhaps TRBD1 (6 bases). Per the germline V gene, CDR1 is SEHNR and CDR2 is FQNEAQ (reference sequence). Deletions cut 5 bases from V and 4 bases from J, with 12 bases between. The CDR3 runs 15 residues. Here the CDR3 reads CASSQGTPGANVLTF. CDR3 bases: TGTGCCAGCAGCCAAGGGACACCCGGGGCCAACGTCCTGACTTTC.

V gene TRBV5-4 combines with J gene TRBJ1-1; D is perhaps TRBD1 (5 bases). The CDR3 has 15 residues. Trimming removed 0 bases from V and 4 bases from J, with 13 bases in between. Germline loops: CDR1 SGHNT, CDR2 YYREEE (reference sequence). The CDR3 sequence: CASSLGRGSFTEAFF. In DNA, the CDR3 is TGTGCCAGCAGCTTGGGCCGGGGGAGCTTCACTGAAGCTTTCTTT.

The J gene is TRBJ1-2, the V gene TRBV5-4, with 7 bases fitting TRBD1. Trimming removed 3 bases from V and 8 bases from J; junction bases left unmatched: 13. Germline loops: CDR1 SGHNT, CDR2 YYREEE (reference sequence). This CDR3 spans 15 amino acids. Here the CDR3 DNA reads TGTGCCAGCAGCTCCTTAGGGCAGGGGGTCGACGGCTACACCTTC. It specifies CASSSLGQGVDGYTF.

CDR3 residues: CASSFSRTSWATDTQYF. DNA of the CDR3: TGTGCCAGCAGTTTCTCCCGGACTAGCTGGGCCACAGATACGCAGTATTTT. The V gene is TRBV27, the J gene TRBJ2-3; the match to TRBD2 covers 8 bases. Looked up from germline, CDR1 is MNHEY and CDR2 is SMNVEV (reference sequence). The CDR3 is 17 residues long. J was trimmed by 2 bases and V by 3 bases; bases with no gene match: 10.

The gene calls are TRBV19 and TRBJ1-5; D is undetermined. There are 17 residues in the CDR3. Trimming shortened V by 3 bases and J by 2 bases, and 17 bases separated the two germline ends. Germline V gene sequence: CDR1 LNHDA, CDR2 SQIVND (reference sequence). This CDR3 is CASSIESAKEGNQPQHF. CDR3 bases: TGTGCCAGTAGTATCGAATCGGCAAAGGAAGGCAATCAGCCCCAGCATTTT.

This chain connects TRBV12-5 to TRBJ2-2; no definite D call. The germline gives CDR1 LGHNT, CDR2 FRNRAP. V lost 3 bases, J lost 5 bases, and 4 bases lay in between. The CDR3 consists of 12 residues. This chain's CDR3 is CASGFYTGELFF. The DNA for the CDR3 is TGTGCTAGTGGTTTTTATACCGGGGAGCTGTTTTTT.

This clone was seen a few times. The chain has TRBV12-3 or TRBV12-4 and TRBJ1-3; D is unresolved. This CDR3 has 12 amino acids. V lost 3 bases, J lost 9 bases, and 9 bases lay in between. Here the CDR3 reads CASSFDVSTIYF. Here the CDR3 DNA reads TGTGCCAGCAGTTTTGATGTCTCCACCATATATTTT.

V is TRBV10-3 and J is TRBJ1-1, with 8 bases matching TRBD1. V shed 2 bases and J 4 bases; nucleotides not matched to a gene: 6. Germline CDR1 is ENHRY and CDR2 is SYGVKD. The CDR3 totals 15 residues. The CDR3 bases are TGTGCCATCAGTGAGATAAAAACAGGGGGCACTGAAGCTTTCTTT. This gives the protein CAISEIKTGGTEAFF.

The chain has TRBV24-1 and TRBJ1-6; D is undetermined. In germline, CDR1 is KGHDR, CDR2 SFDVKD. There are 10 residues in the CDR3. V lost 9 bases and J lost 10, with 6 bases in between. CDR3 bases: TGTGCCACCCAGCGGTCACCCCTCCACTTT. The encoded protein is CATQRSPLHF.